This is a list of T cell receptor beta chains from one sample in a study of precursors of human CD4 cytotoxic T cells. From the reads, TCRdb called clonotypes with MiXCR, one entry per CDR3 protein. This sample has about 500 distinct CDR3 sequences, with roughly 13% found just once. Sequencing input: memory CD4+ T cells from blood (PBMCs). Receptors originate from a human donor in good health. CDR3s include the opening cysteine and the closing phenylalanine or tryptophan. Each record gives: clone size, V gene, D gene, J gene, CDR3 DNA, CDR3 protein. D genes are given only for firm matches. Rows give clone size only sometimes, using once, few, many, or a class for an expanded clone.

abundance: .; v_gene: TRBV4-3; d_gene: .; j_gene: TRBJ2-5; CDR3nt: TGCGCCAGCAGCCAAGTCGCCGCAGGGTCGGAGACCCAGTACTTC; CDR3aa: CASSQVAAGSETQYF
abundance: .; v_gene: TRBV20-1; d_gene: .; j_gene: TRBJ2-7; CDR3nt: TGCAGTGCTAGAGCGCCTAGCGCTCTCTCCTACGAGCAGTACTTC; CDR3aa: CSARAPSALSYEQYF
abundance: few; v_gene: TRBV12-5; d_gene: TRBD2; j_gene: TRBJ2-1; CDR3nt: TGTGCTAGTGGTTTTACCCCGGGGACTAGCGGGAGGATTTTATACAATGAGCAGTTCTTC; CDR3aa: CASGFTPGTSGRILYNEQFF
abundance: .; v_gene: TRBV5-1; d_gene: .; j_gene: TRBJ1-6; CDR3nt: TGCGCCAGCAGCTTGAGGTCAGGGGACCTGATCCACTTT; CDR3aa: CASSLRSGDLIHF
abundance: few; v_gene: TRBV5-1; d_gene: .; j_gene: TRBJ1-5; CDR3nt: TGCGCCAGCAGCTGGGACACGGATCAGCCCCAGCATTTT; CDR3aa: CASSWDTDQPQHF
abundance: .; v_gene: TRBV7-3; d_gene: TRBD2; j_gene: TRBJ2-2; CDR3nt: TGTGCCAGCAGCACCTCTAGCGGGAGGGCCCCCGGGGAGCTGTTTTTT; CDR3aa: CASSTSSGRAPGELFF
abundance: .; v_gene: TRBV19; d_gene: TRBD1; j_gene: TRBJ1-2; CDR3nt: TGTGCCAGTAGTCCGATTCGTACAGGGGGCGGTTATGGCTACACCTTC; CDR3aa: CASSPIRTGGGYGYTF
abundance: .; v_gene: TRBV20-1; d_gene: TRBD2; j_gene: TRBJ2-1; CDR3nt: TGCAGTGCTAGCGGGAGGGCCTACAATGAGCAGTTCTTC; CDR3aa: CSASGRAYNEQFF
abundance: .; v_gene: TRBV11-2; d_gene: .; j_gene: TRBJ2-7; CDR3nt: TGTGCCAGCAGCTTATGGGGCGAGCAGTACTTC; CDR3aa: CASSLWGEQYF
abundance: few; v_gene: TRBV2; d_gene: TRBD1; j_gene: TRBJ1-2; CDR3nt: TGTGCCAGCAGGTCTCCGGGACAGGGGGAGAAGGGCTACACCTTC; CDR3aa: CASRSPGQGEKGYTF
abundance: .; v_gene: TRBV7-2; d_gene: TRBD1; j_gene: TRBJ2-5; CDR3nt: TGTGCCAGCAGCTTTAGACAGGGATTGGTAGAGACCCAGTACTTC; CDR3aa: CASSFRQGLVETQYF
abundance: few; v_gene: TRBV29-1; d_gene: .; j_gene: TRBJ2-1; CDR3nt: TGCAGCGTAGGACCTAAGTATGCCTACAATGAGCAGTTCTTC; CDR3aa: CSVGPKYAYNEQFF